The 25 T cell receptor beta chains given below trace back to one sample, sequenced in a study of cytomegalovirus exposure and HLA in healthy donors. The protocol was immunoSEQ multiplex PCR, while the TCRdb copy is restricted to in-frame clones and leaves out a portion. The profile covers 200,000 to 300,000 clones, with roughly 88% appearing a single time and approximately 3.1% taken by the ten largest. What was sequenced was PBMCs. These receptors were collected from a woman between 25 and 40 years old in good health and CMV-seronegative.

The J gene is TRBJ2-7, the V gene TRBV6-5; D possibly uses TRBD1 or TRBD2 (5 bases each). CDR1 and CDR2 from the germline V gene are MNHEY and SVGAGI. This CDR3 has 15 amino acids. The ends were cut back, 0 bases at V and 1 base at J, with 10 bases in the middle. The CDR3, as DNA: TGTGCCAGCAGTTACTCACTATGGGGGTCCTACGAGCAGTACTTC. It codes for CASSYSLWGSYEQYF.

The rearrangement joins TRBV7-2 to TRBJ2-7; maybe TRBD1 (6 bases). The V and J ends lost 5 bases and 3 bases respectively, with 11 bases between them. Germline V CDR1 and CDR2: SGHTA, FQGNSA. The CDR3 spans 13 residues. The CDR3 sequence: CASSLQGIYEQYF. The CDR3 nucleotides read TGTGCCAGCAGCCTACAGGGAATCTACGAGCAGTACTTC.

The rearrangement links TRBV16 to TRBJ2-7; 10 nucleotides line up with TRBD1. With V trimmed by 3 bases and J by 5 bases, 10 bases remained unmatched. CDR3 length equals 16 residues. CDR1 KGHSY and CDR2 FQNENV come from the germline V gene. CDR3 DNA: TGTGCCAGCAGCCACGTTCTGGGACAGGGGCGCCACGAGCAGTACTTC. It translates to CASSHVLGQGRHEQYF.

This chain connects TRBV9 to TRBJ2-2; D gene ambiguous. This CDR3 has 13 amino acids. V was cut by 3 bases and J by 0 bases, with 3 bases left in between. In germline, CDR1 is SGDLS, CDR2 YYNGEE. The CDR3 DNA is TGTGCCAGCAGCGCAGCGAACACCGGGGAGCTGTTTTTT. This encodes CASSAANTGELFF. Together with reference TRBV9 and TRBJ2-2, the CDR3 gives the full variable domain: DSGVTQTPKHLITATGQRVTLRCSPRSGDLSVYWYQQSLDQGLQFLIQYYNGEERAKGNILERFSAQQFPDLHSELNLSSLELGDSALYFCASSAANTGELFFGEGSRLTVL.

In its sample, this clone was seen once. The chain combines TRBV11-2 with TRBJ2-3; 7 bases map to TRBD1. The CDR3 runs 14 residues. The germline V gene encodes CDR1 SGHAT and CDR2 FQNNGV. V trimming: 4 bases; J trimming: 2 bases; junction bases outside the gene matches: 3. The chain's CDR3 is CASSSQGYTDTQYF. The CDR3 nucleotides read TGTGCCAGCAGCTCACAGGGGTACACAGATACGCAGTATTTT.

The CDR3 here is CASSQEGQGYNEQFF. The DNA for the CDR3 is TGTGCCAGCAGCCAAGAGGGACAGGGGTACAATGAGCAGTTCTTC. The chain uses TRBV4-2 and TRBJ2-1, with 10 bases that match TRBD1. There are 15 residues in the CDR3. The germline V gene encodes CDR1 LGHNA and CDR2 YNFKEQ. J was trimmed by 4 bases and V by 0 bases; bases with no gene match: 0.

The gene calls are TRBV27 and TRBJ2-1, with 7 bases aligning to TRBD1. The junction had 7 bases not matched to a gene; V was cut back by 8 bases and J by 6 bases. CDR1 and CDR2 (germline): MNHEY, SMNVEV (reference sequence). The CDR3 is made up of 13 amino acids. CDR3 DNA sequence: TGTGCCAGCCAGGGGGAGAATTCCAATGAGCAGTTCTTC. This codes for CASQGENSNEQFF.

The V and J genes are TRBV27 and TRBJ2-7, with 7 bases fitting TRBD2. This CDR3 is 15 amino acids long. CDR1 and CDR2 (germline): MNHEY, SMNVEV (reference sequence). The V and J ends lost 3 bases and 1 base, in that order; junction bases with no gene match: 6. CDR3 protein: CASSLAGEASYEQYF. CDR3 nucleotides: TGTGCCAGCAGTTTGGCGGGGGAGGCGTCCTACGAGCAGTACTTC.

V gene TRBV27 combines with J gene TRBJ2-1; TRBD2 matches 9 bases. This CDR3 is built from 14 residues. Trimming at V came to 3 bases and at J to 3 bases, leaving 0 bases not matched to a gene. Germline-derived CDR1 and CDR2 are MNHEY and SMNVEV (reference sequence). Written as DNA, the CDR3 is TGTGCCAGCAGTTTTAGCGGGAGCTACAATGAGCAGTTCTTC. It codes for CASSFSGSYNEQFF.

CDR3: CASSLKANSGLGDSYNEQFF. The DNA for the CDR3 is TGTGCCAGCAGTTTAAAAGCCAACTCGGGACTAGGGGACTCCTACAATGAGCAGTTCTTC. The rearrangement uses TRBV27 and TRBJ2-1; 8 nucleotides agree with TRBD2. The CDR3 contains 20 residues. Germline CDR1 reads MNHEY; CDR2 reads SMNVEV (reference sequence). With V trimmed by 2 bases and J by 0 bases, 15 bases remained unmatched.

The CDR3 here is CASTYHHGAGETQYF. The CDR3 region has the DNA TGTGCCAGCACCTATCACCACGGTGCGGGGGAGACCCAGTACTTC. The rearrangement joins TRBV6-6 to TRBJ2-5, with D tentatively TRBD2 (6 bases). There are 15 residues in the CDR3. V was pared by 7 bases and J by 5 bases, with 20 bases between. The germline V gene encodes CDR1 MNHNY and CDR2 SVGAGI (reference sequence).

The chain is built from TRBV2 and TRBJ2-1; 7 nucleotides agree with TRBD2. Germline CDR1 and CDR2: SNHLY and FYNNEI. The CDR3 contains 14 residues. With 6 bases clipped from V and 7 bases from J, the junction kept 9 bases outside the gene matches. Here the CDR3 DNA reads TGTGCCAGCAGGGGACTAATCCCGCGGAATGAGCAGTTCTTC. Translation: CASRGLIPRNEQFF.

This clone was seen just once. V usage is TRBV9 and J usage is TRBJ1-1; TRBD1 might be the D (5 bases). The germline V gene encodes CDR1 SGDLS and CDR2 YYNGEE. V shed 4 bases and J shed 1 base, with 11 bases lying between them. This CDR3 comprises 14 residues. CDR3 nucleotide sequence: TGTGCCAGCAGCACCAGCGACAGGAACACTGAAGCTTTCTTT. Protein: CASSTSDRNTEAFF.

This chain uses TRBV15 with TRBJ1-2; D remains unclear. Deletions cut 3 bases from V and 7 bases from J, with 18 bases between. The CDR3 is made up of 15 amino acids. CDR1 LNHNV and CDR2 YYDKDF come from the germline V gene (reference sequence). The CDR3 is CATSSPRRNFAGYTF. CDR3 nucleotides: TGTGCCACCAGCAGCCCACGGAGGAATTTTGCTGGCTACACCTTC.

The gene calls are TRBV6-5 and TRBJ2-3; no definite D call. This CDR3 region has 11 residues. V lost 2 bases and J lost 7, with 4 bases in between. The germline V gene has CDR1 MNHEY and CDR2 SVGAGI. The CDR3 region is CASSYQNTQYF. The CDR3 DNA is TGTGCCAGCAGTTACCAGAATACGCAGTATTTT.

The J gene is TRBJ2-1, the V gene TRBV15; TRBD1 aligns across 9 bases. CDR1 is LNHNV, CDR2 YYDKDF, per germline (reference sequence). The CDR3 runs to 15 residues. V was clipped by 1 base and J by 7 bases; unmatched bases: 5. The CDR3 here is CATSRVGTGWNEQFF. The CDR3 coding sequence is TGTGCCACCAGCAGAGTGGGGACAGGGTGGAATGAGCAGTTCTTC.

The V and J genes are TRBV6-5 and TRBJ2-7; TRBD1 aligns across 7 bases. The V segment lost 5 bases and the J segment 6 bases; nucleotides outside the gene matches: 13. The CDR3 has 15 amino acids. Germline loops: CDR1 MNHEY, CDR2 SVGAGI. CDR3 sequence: CASSQNFDRVGEQYF. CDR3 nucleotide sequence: TGTGCCAGCAGTCAGAATTTTGACAGGGTAGGCGAGCAGTACTTC.

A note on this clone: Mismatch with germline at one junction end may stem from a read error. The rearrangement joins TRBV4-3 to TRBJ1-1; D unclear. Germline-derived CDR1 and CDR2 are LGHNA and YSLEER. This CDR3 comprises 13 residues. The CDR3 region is CASSQDRNNWPDF. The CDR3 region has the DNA TGCGCCAGCAGCCAAGATCGTAATAACTGGCCCGACTTT.

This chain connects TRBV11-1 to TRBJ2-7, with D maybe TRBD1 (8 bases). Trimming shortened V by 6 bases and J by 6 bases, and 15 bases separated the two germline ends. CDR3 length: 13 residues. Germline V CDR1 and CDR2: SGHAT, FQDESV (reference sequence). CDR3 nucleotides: TGTGCCAGCAGTACGGACAGGGAGGGCGAGCAGTACTTC. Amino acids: CASSTDREGEQYF.

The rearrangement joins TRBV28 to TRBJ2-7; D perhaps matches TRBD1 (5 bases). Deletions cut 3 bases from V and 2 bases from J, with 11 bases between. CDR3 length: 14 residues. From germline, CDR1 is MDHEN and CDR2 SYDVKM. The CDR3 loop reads CASSFPRQPYEQYF. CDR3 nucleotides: TGTGCCAGCAGTTTTCCCCGACAGCCCTACGAGCAGTACTTC.

CDR3 bases: TGTGCCAGCTCACCCGGGACTAGCGGGAGTCACGAGCAGTACTTC. It translates to CASSPGTSGSHEQYF. This rearrangement joins TRBV18 to TRBJ2-7; TRBD2 aligns across 14 bases. Trimming cost V 3 bases and J 5 bases; bases outside gene matches: 3. CDR1 and CDR2 (germline): KGHSH, LQKENI. The CDR3 length is 15 residues. Together with reference TRBV18 and TRBJ2-7, the CDR3 gives the full variable domain: NAGVMQNPRHLVRRRGQEARLRCSPMKGHSHVYWYRQLPEEGLKFMVYLQKENIIDESGMPKERFSAEFPKEGPSILRIQQVVRGDSAAYFCASSPGTSGSHEQYFGPGTRLTVT.

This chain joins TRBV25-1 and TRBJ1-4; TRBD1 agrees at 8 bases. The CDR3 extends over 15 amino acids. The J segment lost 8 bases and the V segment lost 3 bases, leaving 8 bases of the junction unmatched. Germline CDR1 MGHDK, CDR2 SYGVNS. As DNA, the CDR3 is TGTGCCAGCAGTGACCGAACAGGGGGTAAGGAAAAACTGTTTTTT. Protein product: CASSDRTGGKEKLFF.

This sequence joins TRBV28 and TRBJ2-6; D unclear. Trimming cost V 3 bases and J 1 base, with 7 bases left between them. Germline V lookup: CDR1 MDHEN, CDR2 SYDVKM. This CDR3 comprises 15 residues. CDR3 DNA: TGTGCCAGCAGTTTGTTGGGTTCTGGGGCCAACGTCCTGACTTTC. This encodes CASSLLGSGANVLTF.

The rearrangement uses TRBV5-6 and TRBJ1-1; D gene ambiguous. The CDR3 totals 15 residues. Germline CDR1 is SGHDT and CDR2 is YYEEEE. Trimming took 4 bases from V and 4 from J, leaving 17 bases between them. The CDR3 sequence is CASSLVGRSVTEAFF. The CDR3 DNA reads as TGTGCCAGCAGCCTAGTCGGGCGGAGTGTCACTGAAGCTTTCTTT.

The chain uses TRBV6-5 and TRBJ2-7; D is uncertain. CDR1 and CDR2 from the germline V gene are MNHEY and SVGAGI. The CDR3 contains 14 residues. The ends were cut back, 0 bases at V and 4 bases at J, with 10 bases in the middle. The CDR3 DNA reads TGTGCCAGCAGTTACTCACAGTACCCATACGAGCAGTACTTC. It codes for CASSYSQYPYEQYF.